A single sample gave rise to the 27 T cell receptor beta chains below, sequenced in a study of shared clonotypes between healthy human individuals. The repertoire was sequenced with immunoSEQ multiplex PCR; TCRdb's copy has only in-frame clones and lacks some. The sample consists of around 2.5 million clones, roughly 93% of them appearing once. The sequenced sample was naive CD4+ T cells from PBMCs. Subset reported: CD45RA+ positively selected. These receptors originate from a young man in good health. Some clones in this sample may be carry-over from other donors' samples.

The chain uses TRBV13 and TRBJ2-7; no definite D call. Germline CDR1 and CDR2: PRHDT and FYEKMQ (reference sequence). V was clipped by 5 bases and J by 0 bases, with 8 bases between them. The CDR3 totals 13 residues. In DNA, the CDR3 is TGTGCCAGCAGCCCCCGCCACTCCTACGAGCAGTACTTC. Its protein is CASSPRHSYEQYF.

As regards this clone: The junction departs from the called germline gene at one end, perhaps through a read error. The chain is built from TRBV5-1 and TRBJ2-7; TRBD2 matches at 7 bases. CDR1 and CDR2 (germline): SGHRS, YFSETQ. The CDR3 has 15 residues. As DNA, the CDR3 is TGCGCCAGCAGCTTGAACGCGGGAGCCTCCGACGAGCAGTACTTC. This translates into CASSLNAGASDEQYF.

This clone was found once. The gene calls are TRBV7-3 and TRBJ1-2; 12 positions agree with TRBD1. CDR1 and CDR2 (germline): SGHTA, FQGTGA. Trimming cost V 5 bases and J 3 bases; bases outside gene matches: 4. The CDR3 totals 15 residues. The CDR3 protein is CASSVGTGGDYGYTF. CDR3 nucleotide sequence: TGTGCCAGCAGCGTTGGGACAGGGGGCGACTATGGCTACACCTTC.

The V and J genes are TRBV6-5 and TRBJ2-1; D is unclear. V was shortened by 0 bases and J by 15 bases, with 12 bases between the two germline ends. CDR1 MNHEY and CDR2 SVGAGI come from the germline V gene. This CDR3 is built from 12 residues. The CDR3 sequence is CASSYSNSVRFF. In DNA form, the CDR3 reads TGTGCCAGCAGTTACTCTAACTCTGTCCGGTTCTTC.

The chain employs TRBV21-1 and TRBJ2-2. TRBV21-1 counts as a pseudogene. The CDR3 has 17 residues. The CDR3 is CASSKIGKGSSTGELFF. The CDR3, as DNA: TGTGCCAGCAGCAAAATAGGGAAAGGAAGCAGCACCGGGGAGCTGTTTTTT.

This chain joins TRBV5-1 and TRBJ1-1, with D unresolved. CDR3 length equals 13 residues. The V gene lost 1 base and the J gene lost 7 bases, with 11 bases spanning the gap. Germline CDR1 SGHRS, CDR2 YFSETQ. The CDR3 sequence is CASSLFGGFEAFF. The CDR3 DNA is TGCGCCAGCAGCTTGTTCGGAGGGTTTGAAGCTTTCTTT. The whole variable domain, filled in from reference TRBV5-1 and TRBJ1-1, reads KAGVTQTPRYLIKTRGQQVTLSCSPISGHRSVSWYQQTPGQGLQFLFEYFSETQRNKGNFPGRFSGRQFSNSRSEMNVSTLELGDSALYLCASSLFGGFEAFFGQGTRLTVV.

The chain has TRBV7-2 and TRBJ2-1; D not resolved. V was pared by 5 bases and J by 0 bases, with 8 bases between. CDR1 is SGHTA and CDR2 is FQGNSA in the germline V gene. The CDR3 length is 14 residues. The CDR3 bases are TGTGCCAGCAGCCGGGCCATCTCCTACAATGAGCAGTTCTTC. Its protein is CASSRAISYNEQFF.

The chain combines TRBV7-3 with TRBJ1-1; no clear D. The CDR3 is made up of 14 amino acids. V was trimmed by 5 bases and J by 5 bases, leaving 15 bases between them. Per the germline V gene, CDR1 is SGHTA and CDR2 is FQGTGA. CDR3: CASSPYSRSTEAFF. The CDR3 bases are TGTGCCAGCAGCCCCTATTCTAGGTCGACTGAAGCTTTCTTT.

V usage is TRBV29-1 and J usage is TRBJ1-2; a weak D match, TRBD1 (6 bases). From germline, CDR1 is SQVTM and CDR2 ANQGSEA. The CDR3 is made up of 14 amino acids. The chain's CDR3 is CTLTRQAPNYGYTF. The CDR3 region has the DNA TGCACCCTAACTAGACAGGCTCCTAACTATGGCTACACCTTC.

Here the CDR3 DNA reads TGCGCCAGCAGCTTAGTTTTGGGGTCCGAGGGGTTCTTC. Translation gives CASSLVLGSEGFF. The V call is TRBV5-1, the J call TRBJ2-1; possibly TRBD2 for D (5 bases). This CDR3 is 13 amino acids long. Germline lookup yields CDR1 SGHRS and CDR2 YFSETQ. Trimming stripped 2 bases from V and 15 bases from J, with 18 bases between.

V gene TRBV7-9 combines with J gene TRBJ2-7; a weak D match, TRBD2 (5 bases). V was trimmed by 0 bases and J by 3 bases, leaving 9 bases between them. Per the germline V gene, CDR1 is SEHNR and CDR2 is FQNEAQ (reference sequence). The CDR3 is 14 residues long. For the CDR3, the DNA is TGTGCCAGCAGCTTAGCGTCGGGGATCTACGAGCAGTACTTC. It specifies CASSLASGIYEQYF. Based on the CDR3 plus reference TRBV7-9 and TRBJ2-7, the full variable domain is DTGVSQNPRHKITKRGQNVTFRCDPISEHNRLYWYRQTLGQGPEFLTYFQNEAQLEKSRLLSDRFSAERPKGSFSTLEIQRTEQGDSAMYLCASSLASGIYEQYFGPGTRLTVT.

The chain employs TRBV6-6 and TRBJ1-1, with D maybe TRBD1 (5 bases). The CDR3 has 10 amino acids. Germline V CDR1 and CDR2: MNHNY, SVGAGI (reference sequence). V lost 10 bases, J lost 8 bases, and 11 bases lay in between. This chain's CDR3 is CATGGVEAFF. The DNA for the CDR3 is TGTGCCACCGGGGGTGTCGAAGCTTTCTTT.

The gene calls are TRBV7-2 and TRBJ2-7; TRBD2 might be the D (6 bases). V was trimmed by 3 bases and J by 1 base, leaving 13 bases between them. CDR3 length: 15 residues. CDR1 is SGHTA, CDR2 FQGNSA, per germline. In DNA form, the CDR3 reads TGTGCCAGCAGCTTTCGGTCAGGAGGGTCCTACGAGCAGTACTTC. This gives the protein CASSFRSGGSYEQYF.

The chain has TRBV2 and TRBJ2-7; 11 bases are shared with TRBD2. The length of the CDR3 is 16 residues. The V gene end was trimmed by 6 bases and the J gene end by 2 bases; junction bases not matched to a gene: 9. The germline V gene encodes CDR1 SNHLY and CDR2 FYNNEI. The CDR3: CASRRGGTSGPYEQYF. CDR3 nucleotides: TGTGCCAGCAGAAGGGGGGGGACTAGCGGTCCCTACGAGCAGTACTTC.

The rearrangement links TRBV6-1 to TRBJ2-3; tentatively, D is TRBD1 (6 bases). The germline CDR1 and CDR2 sequences are MNHNS and SASEGT. The germline V and J ends were trimmed by 10 bases and 4 bases, with 21 bases remaining between them. The CDR3 is 15 residues long. CDR3 coding DNA: TGTGCCACCTCCTGGGGGCAGGGTGGGGCAGATACGCAGTATTTT. This sequence encodes CATSWGQGGADTQYF.

The rearrangement uses TRBV4-1 and TRBJ2-1; the D is unclear. V was pared by 7 bases and J by 6 bases, with 13 bases between. This CDR3 has 13 amino acids. CDR1 is MGHRA and CDR2 is YSYEKL in the germline V gene. CDR3 sequence (DNA): TGCGCCAGCACAGGTTGGACGAGCAATGAGCAGTTCTTC. This encodes CASTGWTSNEQFF.

The rearrangement links TRBV5-1 to TRBJ1-3; 7 bases map to TRBD1. The germline CDR1 and CDR2 sequences are SGHRS and YFSETQ. The J segment lost 0 bases and the V segment lost 4 bases, leaving 7 bases of the junction unmatched. The CDR3 length is 16 residues. In DNA, the CDR3 is TGCGCCAGCAGCCAGGACAGGCTTAGCTCTGGAAACACCATATATTTT. It translates to CASSQDRLSSGNTIYF.

V gene TRBV5-1 combines with J gene TRBJ1-1; D may be TRBD1 (6 bases). The V gene lost 1 base and the J gene lost 6 bases, with 16 bases spanning the gap. The CDR3 is 15 amino acids. The germline gives CDR1 SGHRS, CDR2 YFSETQ. CDR3 in amino acids: CASSLTGLRGPEAFF. The CDR3 DNA is TGCGCCAGCAGCTTGACCGGGCTCCGGGGGCCTGAAGCTTTCTTT.

The chain has TRBV6-6 and TRBJ1-1; weak D call: TRBD1 (5 bases). The V gene lost 5 bases and the J gene lost 2 bases, with 12 bases spanning the gap. CDR1 is MNHNY, CDR2 SVGAGI, per germline (reference sequence). The CDR3 consists of 14 residues. CDR3 sequence reads: CASSANRLNTEAFF. CDR3 sequence (DNA): TGTGCCAGCAGTGCTAACAGGCTTAACACTGAAGCTTTCTTT.

This rearrangement joins TRBV28 to TRBJ2-3; D call uncertain. The CDR3 runs 13 residues. Germline CDR1 is MDHEN and CDR2 is SYDVKM. Trimming left V 9 bases short and J 2 bases short, with 12 bases between. The CDR3 coding sequence is TGTGCCAGTTCCCGAGACAACACAGATACGCAGTATTTT. It specifies CASSRDNTDTQYF.

The table lists this clone with a few counts. Additional DNA sequences in this sample encode the identical CDR3. The genes are TRBV7-9 and TRBJ2-5; no definite D call. CDR1 SEHNR and CDR2 FQNEAQ come from the germline V gene (reference sequence). V lost 5 bases and J lost 2, with 3 bases in between. This CDR3 contains 11 residues. CDR3 residues: CASSPQETQYF. CDR3 sequence (DNA): TGTGCCAGCAGCCCACAAGAGACCCAGTACTTC.

The V gene is TRBV29-1, the J gene TRBJ1-1, with D possibly TRBD1 on 6 matching bases. The CDR3 consists of 12 residues. CDR1 is SQVTM and CDR2 is ANQGSEA in the germline V gene. V dropped 3 bases and J dropped 7 bases, with 12 bases sitting between them. The CDR3 nucleotides are TGCAGCGTTGACCAGGGGAGTGATGAAGCTTTCTTT. It yields the protein CSVDQGSDEAFF.

The chain combines TRBV6-6 with TRBJ1-5; unclear D gene. Germline V lookup: CDR1 MNHNY, CDR2 SVGAGI (reference sequence). V lost 2 bases and J 4 bases, leaving 9 bases between the germline ends. The CDR3 runs 14 residues. The CDR3 is CASSYPTRNQPQHF. Written as DNA, the CDR3 is TGTGCCAGCAGTTACCCAACAAGGAATCAGCCCCAGCATTTT.

V is TRBV5-4 and J is TRBJ2-1; TRBD2 aligns across 15 bases. V lost 0 bases and J lost 2; bases outside the gene matches: 6. The CDR3 is 19 residues long. Looked up from germline, CDR1 is SGHNT and CDR2 is YYREEE (reference sequence). The CDR3 region is CASSLEGLAGGGTYNEQFF. Written as DNA, the CDR3 is TGTGCCAGCAGCTTGGAGGGACTAGCGGGAGGTGGAACCTACAATGAGCAGTTCTTC. The full variable domain, rest sourced from reference TRBV5-4 and TRBJ2-1, is ETGVTQSPTHLIKTRGQQVTLRCSSQSGHNTVSWYQQALGQGPQFIFQYYREEENGRGNFPPRFSGLQFPNYSSELNVNALELDDSALYLCASSLEGLAGGGTYNEQFFGPGTRLTVL.

V and J are TRBV5-1 and TRBJ2-6; D not resolved. This CDR3 comprises 15 residues. Germline V gene data show CDR1 as SGHRS and CDR2 as YFSETQ. Trimming shortened V by 6 bases and J by 0 bases, and 10 bases separated the two germline ends. The CDR3 loop is CASTPGSSGANVLTF. DNA for the CDR3: TGCGCCAGCACCCCGGGTAGCTCTGGGGCCAACGTCCTGACTTTC.

The chain carries TRBV21-1 and TRBJ2-7. TRBV21-1 is designated a pseudogene. The CDR3 loop spans 14 amino acids. CDR3 nucleotides: TGTGCCAGCAGAAAGGGCCTAAGCTCCTACGAGCAGTACTTC. Translating gives CASRKGLSSYEQYF.

This rearrangement joins TRBV1 to TRBJ2-2; the table assigns TRBD2, which was not confirmed against the DNA. TRBV1 counts as a pseudogene. The CDR3 loop spans 17 amino acids. The CDR3 sequence is CTSSLRPQRSNTGELFF. CDR3 in DNA: TGCACCAGCAGCCTGCGACCCCAGCGGTCAAACACCGGGGAGCTGTTTTTT.